The entry below gives a single T cell receptor (beta chain) sequence along with its context. The antigen is undetermined. The sample comes from a study of CD8+ T cells in alopecia areata. General study findings and limits: TCR sharing across patients was less clear than in mice, possibly HLA-related. Lesional tissue from the scalp (especially in alopecia totalis/universalis) showed higher clonality than normal scalp. Scalp specimens additionally yield sequences from normal skin's resident alphabeta T cells.

RNA was isolated and reverse transcribed to cDNA, the sequencing template. Some clones are missing from TCRdb's copy, which holds only in-frame ones; the method was immunoSEQ multiplex PCR. The data contain roughly 150,000 clones, approximately 60% of them singletons. Sequencing used CD4+ T cells sorted from blood. This TCR was recovered from a human donor in good health.

The CDR3 here is CSVGGPGQGKETQYF. The DNA for the CDR3 is TGCAGCGTAGGAGGACCGGGACAGGGGAAAGAGACCCAGTACTTC. This rearrangement joins TRBV29-1 to TRBJ2-5, with 10 positions matching TRBD1. V shed 6 bases and J 3 bases; nucleotides not matched to a gene: 10. From germline, CDR1 is SQVTM and CDR2 ANQGSEA. The CDR3 runs to 15 residues.